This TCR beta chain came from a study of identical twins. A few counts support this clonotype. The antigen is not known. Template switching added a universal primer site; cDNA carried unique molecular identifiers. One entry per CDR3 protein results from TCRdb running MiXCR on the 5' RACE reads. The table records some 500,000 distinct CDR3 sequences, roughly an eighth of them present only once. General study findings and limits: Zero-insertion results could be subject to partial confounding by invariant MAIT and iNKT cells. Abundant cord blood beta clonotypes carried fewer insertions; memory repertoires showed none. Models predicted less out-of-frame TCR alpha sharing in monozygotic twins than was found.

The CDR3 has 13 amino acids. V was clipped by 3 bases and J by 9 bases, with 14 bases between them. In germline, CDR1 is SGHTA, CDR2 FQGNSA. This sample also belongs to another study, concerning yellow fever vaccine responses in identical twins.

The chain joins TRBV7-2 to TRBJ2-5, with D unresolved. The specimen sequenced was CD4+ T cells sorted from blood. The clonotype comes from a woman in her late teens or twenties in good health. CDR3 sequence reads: CASSLTSHYPQYF. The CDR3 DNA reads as TGTGCCAGCAGCTTGACCAGCCATTACCCCCAGTACTTC.